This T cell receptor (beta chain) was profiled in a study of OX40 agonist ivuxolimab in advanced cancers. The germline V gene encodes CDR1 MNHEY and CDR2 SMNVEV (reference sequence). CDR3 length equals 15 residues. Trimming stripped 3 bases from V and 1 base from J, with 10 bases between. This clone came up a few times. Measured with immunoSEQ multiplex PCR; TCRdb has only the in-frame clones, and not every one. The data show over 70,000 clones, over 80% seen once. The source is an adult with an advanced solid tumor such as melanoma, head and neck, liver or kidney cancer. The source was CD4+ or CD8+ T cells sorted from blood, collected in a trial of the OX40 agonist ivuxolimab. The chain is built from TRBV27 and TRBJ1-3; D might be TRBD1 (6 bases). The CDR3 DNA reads TGTGCCAGCAGTTTTGGCAGGGGTTCTGGAAACACCATATATTTT. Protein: CASSFGRGSGNTIYF.